This TCR beta chain is from a study of blood T cell repertoires in COVID-19. Turning to the study itself: COVID-19 samples, acute and convalescent, were from the United States, Italy and Spain. The analysed material was cDNA or gDNA that came from T cells, B-cell-depleted T cells, or PBMCs.

This CDR3 is built from 15 residues. Trimming removed 5 bases at V and 6 bases at J, with 18 bases between. The germline CDR1 and CDR2 sequences are SGHTA and FQGTGA. In the original workflow: Using reference gene primer amplification, nucleated cell counts were estimated. Some clones are missing from TCRdb's copy, which holds only in-frame ones; the method was immunoSEQ multiplex PCR. D and trimming come from the DNA, and the V and J calls and clone size come from that table. The table lists 75,000 to 100,000 clones, 80% to 90% of them singletons, with approximately 15% in the top ten. The receptor's source is a human donor in a cohort sampled during active COVID-19. The rearrangement links TRBV7-3 to TRBJ2-3; possibly TRBD2 for D (5 bases). Input material: peripheral blood. The CDR3 bases are TGTGCCAGCAGCCCATCCGTGGGAGTCTTTGATACGCAGTATTTT. Translating it yields CASSPSVGVFDTQYF.